The T cell receptor beta chain under discussion was sequenced for a study of blood T cell repertoires in COVID-19. Study at large: PBMCs, B-cell-depleted T cells, or T cells were the source of the cDNA or gDNA that made up the material.

The germline V and J ends were trimmed by 3 bases and 0 bases, with 5 bases remaining between them. Germline values: CDR1 LGHDT, CDR2 YNNKEL (reference sequence). This CDR3 contains 13 residues. Sequenced by immunoSEQ multiplex PCR; TCRdb stores in-frame clones only, minus some. The data contain 150,000 or so clones, over 75% of them seen just once; the ten biggest clones take up around 1.2%. The chain recombines TRBV3-1 (or the pseudogene TRBV3-2) with TRBJ1-2; no firm D call. The clonotype originates from a man aged 55 to 70 who had recovered from COVID-19. Sequenced material: peripheral blood. DNA for the CDR3: TGTGCCAGCAGCCACGGTCCTAACTATGGCTACACCTTC. It translates to CASSHGPNYGYTF.